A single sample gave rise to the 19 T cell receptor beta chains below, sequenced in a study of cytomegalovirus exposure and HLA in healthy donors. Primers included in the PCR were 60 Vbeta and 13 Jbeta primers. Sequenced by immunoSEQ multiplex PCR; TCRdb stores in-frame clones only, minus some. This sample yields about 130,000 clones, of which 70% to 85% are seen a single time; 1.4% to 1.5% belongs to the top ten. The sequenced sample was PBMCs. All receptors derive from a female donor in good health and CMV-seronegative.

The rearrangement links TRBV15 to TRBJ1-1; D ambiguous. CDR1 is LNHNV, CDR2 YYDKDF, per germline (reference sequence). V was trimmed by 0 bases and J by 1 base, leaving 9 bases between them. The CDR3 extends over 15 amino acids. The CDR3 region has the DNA TGTGCCACCAGCAGAGATCCGGGTTGGAACACTGAAGCTTTCTTT. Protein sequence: CATSRDPGWNTEAFF.

The CDR3 region is CASSLAGDRSYNEQFF. In DNA, the CDR3 is TGCGCCAGCAGCCTAGCCGGGGATCGATCCTACAATGAGCAGTTCTTC. The gene calls are TRBV4-1 and TRBJ2-1; TRBD2 might be the D (5 bases). Germline CDR1 and CDR2: MGHRA and YSYEKL. V dropped 4 bases and J dropped 1 base, with 14 bases sitting between them. The CDR3 runs 16 residues.

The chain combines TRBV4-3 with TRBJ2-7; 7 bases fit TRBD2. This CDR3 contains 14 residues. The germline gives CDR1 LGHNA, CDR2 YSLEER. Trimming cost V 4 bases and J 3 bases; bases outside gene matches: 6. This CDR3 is CASSRDYRNYEQYF. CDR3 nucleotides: TGCGCCAGCAGCCGGGACTATCGAAACTACGAGCAGTACTTC.

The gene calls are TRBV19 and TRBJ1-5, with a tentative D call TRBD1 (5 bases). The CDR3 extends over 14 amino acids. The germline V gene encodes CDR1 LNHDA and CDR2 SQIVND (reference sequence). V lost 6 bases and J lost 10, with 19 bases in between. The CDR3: CASRSFRVFSPQHF. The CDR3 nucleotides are TGTGCCAGTAGATCTTTCAGGGTATTCAGCCCCCAGCATTTT.

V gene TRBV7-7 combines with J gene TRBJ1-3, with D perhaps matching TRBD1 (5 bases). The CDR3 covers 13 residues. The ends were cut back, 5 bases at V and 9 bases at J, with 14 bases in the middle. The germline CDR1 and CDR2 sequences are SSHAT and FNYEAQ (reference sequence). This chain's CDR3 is CASSPQGSGTIYF. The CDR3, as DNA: TGTGCCAGCAGCCCTCAGGGTTCGGGCACCATATATTTT.

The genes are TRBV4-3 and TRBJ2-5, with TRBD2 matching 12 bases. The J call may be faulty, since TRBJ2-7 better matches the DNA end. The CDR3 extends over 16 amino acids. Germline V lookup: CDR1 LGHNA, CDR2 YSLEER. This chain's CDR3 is CASSQTTSGSSYEQYF. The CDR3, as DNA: TGCGCCAGCAGCCAAACGACTAGCGGGAGCTCCTACGAGCAGTACTTC.

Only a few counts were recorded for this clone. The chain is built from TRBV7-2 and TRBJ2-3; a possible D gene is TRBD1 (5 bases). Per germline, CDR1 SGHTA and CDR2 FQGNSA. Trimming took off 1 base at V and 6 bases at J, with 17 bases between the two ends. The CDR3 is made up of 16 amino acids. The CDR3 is CASSLGDWGPDDTQYF. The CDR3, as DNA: TGTGCCAGCAGCTTAGGGGATTGGGGCCCAGATGATACGCAGTATTTT.

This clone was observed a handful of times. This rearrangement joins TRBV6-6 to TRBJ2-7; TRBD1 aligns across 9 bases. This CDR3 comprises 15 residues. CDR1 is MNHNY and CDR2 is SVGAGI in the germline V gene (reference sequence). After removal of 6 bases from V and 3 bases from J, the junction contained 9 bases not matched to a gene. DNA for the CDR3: TGTGCCAGCAGCCAACCGGGACAGGGCTTCTACGAGCAGTACTTC. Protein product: CASSQPGQGFYEQYF.

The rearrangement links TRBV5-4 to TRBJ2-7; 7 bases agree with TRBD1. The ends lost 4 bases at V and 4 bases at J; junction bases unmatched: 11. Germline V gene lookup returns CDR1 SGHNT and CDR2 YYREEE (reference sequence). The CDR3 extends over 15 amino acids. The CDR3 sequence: CASSPLGGQVYEQYF. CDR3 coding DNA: TGTGCCAGCAGCCCCTTGGGCGGACAGGTTTACGAGCAGTACTTC.

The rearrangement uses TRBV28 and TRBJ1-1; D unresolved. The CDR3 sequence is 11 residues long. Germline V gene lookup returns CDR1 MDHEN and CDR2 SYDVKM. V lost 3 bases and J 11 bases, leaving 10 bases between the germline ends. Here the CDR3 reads CASSLNREAFF. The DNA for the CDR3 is TGTGCCAGCAGTTTGAATAGAGAGGCTTTCTTT.

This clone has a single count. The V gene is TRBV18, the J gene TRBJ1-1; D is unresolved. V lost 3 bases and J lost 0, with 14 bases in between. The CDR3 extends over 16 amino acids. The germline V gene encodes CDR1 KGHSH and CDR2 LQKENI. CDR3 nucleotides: TGTGCCAGCTCACCCTTATCTACAGTCATGAACACTGAAGCTTTCTTT. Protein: CASSPLSTVMNTEAFF.

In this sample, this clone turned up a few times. CDR3 coding DNA: TGTGCCACCAGCAGAGAACGGGCAGGAGGGTATGGCTACACCTTC. Translating gives CATSRERAGGYGYTF. This chain joins TRBV15 and TRBJ1-2; D gene ambiguous. V was pared by 0 bases and J by 5 bases, with 13 bases between. The CDR3 extends over 15 amino acids. Per the germline V gene, CDR1 is LNHNV and CDR2 is YYDKDF (reference sequence).

As DNA, the CDR3 is TGCGCCAGCAGCCAAGATCCAGCTAGCGGGATAAACGAGCAGTACTTC. Translation: CASSQDPASGINEQYF. The chain joins TRBV4-3 to TRBJ2-7, with 9 bases aligning to TRBD2. Germline V gives CDR1 LGHNA, CDR2 YSLEER. This CDR3 is 16 amino acids long. V was clipped by 0 bases and J by 5 bases; unmatched bases: 8.

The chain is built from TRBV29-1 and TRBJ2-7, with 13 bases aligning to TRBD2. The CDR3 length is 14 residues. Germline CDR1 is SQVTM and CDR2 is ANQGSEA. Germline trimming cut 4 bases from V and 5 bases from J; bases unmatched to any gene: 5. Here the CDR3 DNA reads TGCAGCGTTGGACTAGCGGGAGGTTCCCACGAGCAGTACTTC. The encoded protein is CSVGLAGGSHEQYF.

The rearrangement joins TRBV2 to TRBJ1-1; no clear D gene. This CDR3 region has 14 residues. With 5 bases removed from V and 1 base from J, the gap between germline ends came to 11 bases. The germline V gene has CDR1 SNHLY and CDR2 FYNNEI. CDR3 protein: CASSRLRGNTEAFF. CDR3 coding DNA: TGTGCCAGCAGTCGACTTCGAGGGAACACTGAAGCTTTCTTT. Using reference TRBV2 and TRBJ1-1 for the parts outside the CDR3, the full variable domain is EPEVTQTPSHQVTQMGQEVILRCVPISNHLYFYWYRQILGQKVEFLVSFYNNEISEKSEIFDDQFSVERPDGSNFTLKIRSTKLEDSAMYFCASSRLRGNTEAFFGQGTRLTVV.

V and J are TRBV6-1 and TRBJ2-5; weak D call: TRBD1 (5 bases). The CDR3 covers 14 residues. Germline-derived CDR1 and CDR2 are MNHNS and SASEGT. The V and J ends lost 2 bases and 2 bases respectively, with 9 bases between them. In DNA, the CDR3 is TGTGCCAGCAGTGAAAAGGCAGGGCAAGAGACCCAGTACTTC. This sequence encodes CASSEKAGQETQYF.

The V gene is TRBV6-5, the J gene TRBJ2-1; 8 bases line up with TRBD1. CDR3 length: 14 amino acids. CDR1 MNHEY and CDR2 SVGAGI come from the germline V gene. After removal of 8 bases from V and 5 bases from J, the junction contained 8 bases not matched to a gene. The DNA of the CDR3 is TGTGCCAGCTCTCAACCGGACAGGGACAATGAGCAGTTCTTC. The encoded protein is CASSQPDRDNEQFF.

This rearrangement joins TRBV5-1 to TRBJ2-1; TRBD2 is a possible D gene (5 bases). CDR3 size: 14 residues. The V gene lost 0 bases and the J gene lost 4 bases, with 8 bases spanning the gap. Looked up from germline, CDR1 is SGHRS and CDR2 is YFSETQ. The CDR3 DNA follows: TGCGCCAGCAGCTTGGCGGCGGGTTACAATGAGCAGTTCTTC. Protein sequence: CASSLAAGYNEQFF.

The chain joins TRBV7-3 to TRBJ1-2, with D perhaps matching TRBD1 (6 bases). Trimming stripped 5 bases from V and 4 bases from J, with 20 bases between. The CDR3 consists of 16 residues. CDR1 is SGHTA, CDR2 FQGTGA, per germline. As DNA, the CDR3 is TGTGCCAGCAGCCGCACCCTTCAGGGGATAGGCTATGGCTACACCTTC. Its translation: CASSRTLQGIGYGYTF.